These T cell receptor beta chains were read from a single sample in a study of blood T cell repertoires in COVID-19. Generated by immunoSEQ multiplex PCR, the TCRdb table keeps only in-frame clones and is missing some. The table includes 330,000 or so clones, roughly 87% detected once. Sequencing was done on a sample of PBMCs or T cells enriched from blood (not recorded which). These receptors were collected from a woman aged 25 to 45 who had recovered from COVID-19. The CDR3 runs from the conserved cysteine through the conserved F or W. Each record gives: CDR3 protein, CDR3 DNA, D gene, V gene, J gene, clone size. The D gene is left open where the match is weak. Size values are once, few and many counts, or a class for expanded clones, and some rows have none.

CASSTTGTSGNNEQFF,TGCGCCAGCAGCACAACCGGGACTAGCGGGAACAATGAGCAGTTCTTC,TRBD2,TRBV5-1,TRBJ2-1,NA
CATSGFSNQPQHF,TGTGCCACCTCAGGTTTTAGCAATCAGCCCCAGCATTTT,NA,TRBV28,TRBJ1-5,NA
CSASSRGRVGNTEAFF,TGCAGTGCTAGTTCCAGGGGGCGGGTCGGGAACACTGAAGCTTTCTTT,TRBD1,TRBV20-1,TRBJ1-1,NA
CASRPTTGHYGYTF,TGTGCCAGCAGACCGACCACAGGTCACTATGGCTACACCTTC,NA,TRBV6-5,TRBJ1-2,NA
CASSVNPQGLIQYGYTF,TGTGCCAGCAGCGTCAACCCTCAGGGGCTGATACAATATGGCTACACCTTC,NA,TRBV9,TRBJ1-2,NA
CATRAGAGDTQYF,TGTGCCACCAGAGCGGGGGCTGGGGATACGCAGTATTTT,TRBD2,TRBV24-1,TRBJ2-3,NA
CASSPQTRAYGYTF,TGTGCCAGCAGTCCCCAGACACGCGCCTATGGCTACACCTTC,NA,TRBV6-5,TRBJ1-2,NA
CASSEGLAGDYEQYF,TGTGCCAGCAGTGAGGGACTAGCGGGGGATTACGAGCAGTACTTC,TRBD2,TRBV6-1,TRBJ2-7,NA
CASSLRGSQPQHF,TGTGCCAGCAGTCTCAGGGGGAGTCAGCCCCAGCATTTT,TRBD1,TRBV27,TRBJ1-5,NA
CASSFGGAAMSEQYF,TGTGCCAGCAGTTTCGGCGGAGCAGCCATGAGCGAGCAGTACTTC,NA,TRBV27,TRBJ2-7,NA
CASSLSRGETQYF,TGTGCCAGCAGCCTTAGCCGGGGGGAGACCCAGTACTTC,NA,TRBV11-3,TRBJ2-5,NA
CASSLDAGVQYF,TGTGCCAGCAGCTTGGACGCAGGGGTGCAGTACTTC,NA,TRBV5-5,TRBJ2-7,once
CASGRAEQYF,TGTGCCAGCGGGAGGGCCGAGCAGTACTTC,TRBD2,TRBV27,TRBJ2-7,NA
CASSSRAGTNTEAFF,TGTGCCAGCAGCTCCCGAGCAGGCACCAACACTGAAGCTTTCTTT,NA,TRBV7-9,TRBJ1-1,NA
CASSPRAAIYEQYF,TGTGCCAGCAGTCCCCGAGCGGCCATTTACGAGCAGTACTTC,NA,TRBV25-1,TRBJ2-7,NA
CASSEGSVEQYF,TGTGCCAGCAGTGAAGGCAGCGTCGAGCAGTACTTC,NA,TRBV2,TRBJ2-7,NA
CASSPTSGSSNEQFF,TGTGCCAGCAGCCCGACTAGCGGGAGCTCCAATGAGCAGTTCTTC,TRBD2,TRBV27,TRBJ2-1,NA
CASSEYTGSRETQYF,TGTGCCAGCAGTGAATATACGGGATCCCGAGAGACCCAGTACTTC,NA,TRBV25-1,TRBJ2-5,NA
CASSKSQTEPNQPQHF,TGTGCCAGTAGTAAGTCTCAGACAGAACCCAATCAGCCCCAGCATTTT,NA,TRBV19,TRBJ1-5,NA
CASSNTQETQYF,TGTGCCAGCAGCAACACCCAAGAGACCCAGTACTTC,NA,TRBV12-3/TRBV12-4,TRBJ2-5,NA
CASSSPSSTYEQFF,TGTGCCAGCAGTAGCCCTTCTAGCACCTATGAGCAGTTCTTC,NA,TRBV28,TRBJ2-1,NA
CASSSYRLSSGNTIYF,TGTGCCAGCAGTTCTTACAGGTTGTCTTCCGGAAACACCATATATTTT,NA,TRBV28,TRBJ1-3,NA
CASSLPQHMNTEAFF,TGTGCCAGCAGTTTACCACAGCATATGAACACTGAAGCTTTCTTT,NA,TRBV28,TRBJ1-1,NA
CASSYSFRDKGQYF,TGTGCCAGCAGTTACTCCTTCAGGGACAAAGGGCAGTACTTC,NA,TRBV6-5,TRBJ2-7,NA
CASSPRGGFNEQFF,TGTGCCAGCAGCCCCCGGGGGGGATTTAATGAGCAGTTCTTC,TRBD2,TRBV7-9,TRBJ2-1,NA
CASSLVPGTSSLRNYGYTF,TGCGCCAGCAGCTTGGTTCCGGGTACAAGTAGTCTGAGGAACTATGGCTACACCTTC,NA,TRBV5-1,TRBJ1-2,few
CASIAGQGRADTQYF,TGTGCCAGCATTGCTGGACAGGGGAGGGCAGATACGCAGTATTTT,TRBD1,TRBV27,TRBJ2-3,NA
CATSRSQGPVTEAFF,TGTGCCACCAGCAGATCACAGGGGCCAGTAACTGAAGCTTTCTTT,TRBD1,TRBV15,TRBJ1-1,NA
CASKPDRQIAKNIQYF,TGTGCCAGCAAGCCGGACAGACAGATAGCCAAAAACATTCAGTACTTC,NA,TRBV6-4,TRBJ2-4,NA
CASSLARYREYQPQHF,TGTGCCAGCAGCTTGGCCCGCTACAGGGAATATCAGCCCCAGCATTTT,NA,TRBV5-6,TRBJ1-5,NA
CASSLSSARGNTIYF,TGTGCCAGCAGTTTGTCCAGCGCCCGTGGAAACACCATATATTTT,NA,TRBV28,TRBJ1-3,NA
CASSFWTSGNTDTQYF,TGTGCCAGCAGCTTTTGGACTAGCGGGAACACAGATACGCAGTATTTT,TRBD2,TRBV7-9,TRBJ2-3,NA
CASSEEWGRGKETQYF,TGTGCCAGCAGTGAAGAATGGGGCAGGGGCAAAGAGACCCAGTACTTC,NA,TRBV6-1,TRBJ2-5,NA
CSASGFYEQYF,TGCAGTGCTTCAGGCTTCTACGAGCAGTACTTC,NA,TRBV20-1,TRBJ2-7,NA
CASSPLLPGTGSYEQYF,TGTGCCAGCTCACCCCTATTGCCCGGGACAGGGTCCTACGAGCAGTACTTC,TRBD1,TRBV18,TRBJ2-7,once
CATTREQVETQYF,TGTGCCACAACAAGGGAGCAAGTGGAGACCCAGTACTTC,NA,TRBV24-1,TRBJ2-5,NA
CASSLGGFEAFF,TGTGCCAGCAGCTTAGGAGGGTTTGAAGCTTTCTTT,NA,TRBV7-9,TRBJ1-1,NA
CASSPGGSTGELFF,TGTGCCAGTAGTCCAGGGGGGTCTACCGGGGAGCTGTTTTTT,NA,TRBV19,TRBJ2-2,NA
CGLGRGLNTEAFF,TGTGGGTTGGGCAGGGGGCTAAACACTGAAGCTTTCTTT,TRBD1,TRBV30,TRBJ1-1,NA
CASSFRETGSETQYF,TGTGCCAGCAGCTTTAGGGAGACAGGGTCTGAGACCCAGTACTTC,TRBD1,TRBV7-9,TRBJ2-5,once
CASSLGTYNEQFF,TGTGCCAGCAGCTTAGGAACATACAATGAGCAGTTCTTC,NA,TRBV7-9,TRBJ2-1,NA
CASSFGTSFYEQYF,TGTGCCAGCAGCTTTGGGACTAGCTTCTACGAGCAGTACTTC,TRBD2,TRBV5-4,TRBJ2-7,NA
CASGIGQGPQPQHF,TGTGCCAGTGGGATCGGACAGGGGCCTCAGCCCCAGCATTTT,TRBD1,TRBV19,TRBJ1-5,once
CASSLNADSSNGYTF,TGTGCCAGCAGTTTAAATGCGGACAGCTCCAATGGCTACACCTTC,NA,TRBV27,TRBJ1-2,NA
CAINPGQGAPGSGGYTF,TGTGCCATCAACCCCGGACAGGGGGCCCCCGGGTCGGGAGGCTACACCTTC,TRBD1,TRBV10-3,TRBJ1-2,NA
CASSTGLADTDTQYF,TGTGCCAGCAGCACCGGACTAGCGGACACAGATACGCAGTATTTT,TRBD2,TRBV11-2,TRBJ2-3,NA